These 32 T cell receptor beta chains were all obtained from the same sample, sequenced in a study of cytomegalovirus exposure and HLA in healthy donors. PCR employed 60 Vbeta and 13 Jbeta primers. Produced via immunoSEQ multiplex PCR; TCRdb's table is partial and in-frame only. The table has 150,000 or so clones, more than 75% seen once. Sequenced: PBMCs. Receptors were obtained from a woman in her thirties or forties in good health and CMV-seronegative.

The rearrangement links TRBV4-3 to TRBJ2-7; 7 bases match TRBD1. The CDR3 length is 15 residues. The trim removed 3 bases at V and 6 bases at J, leaving 11 bases unmatched. CDR1 and CDR2 from the germline V gene are LGHNA and YSLEER. This CDR3 reads CASSQQTGKIGEQYF. DNA of the CDR3: TGCGCCAGCAGCCAGCAGACAGGGAAAATCGGCGAGCAGTACTTC.

The CDR3 DNA sequence: TGTGCCAGCAAGCTACAACGGCTCCAGGGGACCCACGAGCAGTACTTC. Amino acid sequence: CASKLQRLQGTHEQYF. The chain recombines TRBV28 with TRBJ2-7; TRBD1 is a possible D gene (6 bases). Germline lookup yields CDR1 MDHEN and CDR2 SYDVKM. The length of the CDR3 is 16 residues. Trimming removed 7 bases from V and 5 bases from J, with 24 bases in between.

The V gene is TRBV28, the J gene TRBJ1-1, with 9 positions matching TRBD1. Germline loops: CDR1 MDHEN, CDR2 SYDVKM. The CDR3 has 15 residues. With 6 bases clipped from V and 1 base from J, the junction kept 6 bases outside the gene matches. The CDR3 DNA follows: TGTGCCAGCAGCAGGACAGGGGCGGGGAACACTGAAGCTTTCTTT. It is translated as CASSRTGAGNTEAFF.

There are a few counts of this clone. The V and J genes are TRBV5-1 and TRBJ1-5, with D uncertain. Trimming shortened V by 3 bases and J by 6 bases, and 10 bases separated the two germline ends. From germline, CDR1 is SGHRS and CDR2 YFSETQ. The CDR3 runs to 13 residues. CDR3 sequence (DNA): TGCGCCAGCAGCTACGGAGGGTCTCAGCCCCAGCATTTT. As protein: CASSYGGSQPQHF.

The chain employs TRBV7-2 and TRBJ2-1, with 8 positions matching TRBD1. V was clipped by 5 bases and J by 6 bases; unmatched bases: 9. Germline V gene lookup returns CDR1 SGHTA and CDR2 FQGNSA. This CDR3 is built from 15 residues. The CDR3 spells CASSPGQGRGNEQFF. DNA of the CDR3: TGTGCCAGCAGCCCAGGACAGGGTCGAGGCAATGAGCAGTTCTTC.

The V gene is TRBV6-6, the J gene TRBJ2-7, with 8 bases aligning to TRBD2. V shed 8 bases and J 1 base; nucleotides not matched to a gene: 10. Germline-derived CDR1 and CDR2 are MNHNY and SVGAGI (reference sequence). The CDR3 is 15 residues long. CDR3 sequence: CASSSGGGPSYEQYF. CDR3 sequence (DNA): TGTGCCAGCTCTTCGGGGGGGGGCCCTTCCTACGAGCAGTACTTC.

The CDR3 loop is CASSLYMNTEAFF. Here the CDR3 DNA reads TGTGCCAGCAGCTTATATATGAACACTGAAGCTTTCTTT. V usage is TRBV7-3 and J usage is TRBJ1-1; D remains ambiguous. Trimming took 2 bases from V and 0 from J, leaving 4 bases between them. The length of the CDR3 is 13 residues. Germline V gene lookup returns CDR1 SGHTA and CDR2 FQGTGA.

This clone has more than one count but fewer than ten. This rearrangement joins TRBV28 to TRBJ1-4, with D unclear. Germline V gene lookup returns CDR1 MDHEN and CDR2 SYDVKM. The CDR3 is 15 amino acids. V lost 8 bases, J lost 6 bases, and 19 bases lay in between. The CDR3: CASRGEWWADEKLFF. The DNA of the CDR3 is TGTGCCAGCCGCGGGGAGTGGTGGGCTGATGAAAAACTGTTTTTT.

The chain links TRBV6-1 to TRBJ2-7; D not resolved. V was trimmed by 0 bases and J by 5 bases, leaving 2 bases between them. The germline gives CDR1 MNHNS, CDR2 SASEGT. This CDR3 contains 11 residues. In DNA form, the CDR3 reads TGTGCCAGCAGTGAAGCCAACGAGCAGTACTTC. This codes for CASSEANEQYF.

CDR3 protein: CASSRQGPGSNQPQHF. For the CDR3, the DNA is TGTGCCAGCAGCCGACAGGGCCCCGGTAGCAATCAGCCCCAGCATTTT. The V gene is TRBV2, the J gene TRBJ1-5, with 7 bases fitting TRBD1. The CDR3 sequence is 16 residues long. The germline V gene encodes CDR1 SNHLY and CDR2 FYNNEI. V dropped 6 bases and J dropped 0; count of bases not matched to a gene: 8. Based on the CDR3 plus reference TRBV2 and TRBJ1-5, the full variable domain is EPEVTQTPSHQVTQMGQEVILRCVPISNHLYFYWYRQILGQKVEFLVSFYNNEISEKSEIFDDQFSVERPDGSNFTLKIRSTKLEDSAMYFCASSRQGPGSNQPQHFGDGTRLSIL.

For this clone: An end of the junction differs from the germline gene, which may be a read error. The chain carries TRBV5-1 and TRBJ2-6; D is possibly TRBD1 (5 bases). CDR1 and CDR2 from the germline V gene are SGHRS and YFSETQ. This CDR3 has 15 residues. CDR3 nucleotide sequence: TGCGCCAGCAGCTTGGGCACACCTGGGGCCAACGGCCTGACTTTC. Its protein product is CASSLGTPGANGLTF.

This rearrangement joins TRBV4-3 to TRBJ1-2; 7 bases fit TRBD1. The V gene's germline CDR1 is LGHNA and CDR2 YSLEER. The CDR3 has 14 residues. The V and J ends lost 4 bases and 4 bases, in that order; junction bases with no gene match: 6. As DNA, the CDR3 is TGCGCCAGCAGCCGAAGGACAGGCGCCTATGGCTACACCTTC. Its protein product is CASSRRTGAYGYTF.

This clone was observed once. The V and J genes are TRBV7-2 and TRBJ2-3; D might be TRBD2 (5 bases). Per germline, CDR1 SGHTA and CDR2 FQGNSA. Trimming pared 5 bases from V and 8 bases from J, leaving 14 bases between. This CDR3 has 13 amino acids. CDR3 sequence reads: CASSPDGKATQYF. The CDR3 coding sequence is TGTGCCAGCAGCCCCGACGGGAAGGCTACGCAGTATTTT.

This clone was recorded only once. Written as DNA, the CDR3 is TGTGCCAGCAGACCTAGGACAGGGGTTCAGCCCCAGCATTTT. This sequence encodes CASRPRTGVQPQHF. The V call is TRBV6-1, the J call TRBJ1-5, with TRBD1 matching over 9 bases. The CDR3 contains 14 residues. Losses at the gene ends were 6 bases for V and 6 bases for J; bases not matched to a gene: 6. The V gene's germline CDR1 is MNHNS and CDR2 SASEGT.

The chain combines TRBV6-5 with TRBJ2-5, with D perhaps TRBD2 (6 bases). The CDR3 is made up of 15 amino acids. V shed 6 bases and J shed 1 base, with 15 bases lying between them. Germline V gives CDR1 MNHEY, CDR2 SVGAGI. The CDR3 DNA reads TGTGCCAGCAGCTCGATTGCGGGGTTCCAAGAGACCCAGTACTTC. Translating gives CASSSIAGFQETQYF.

This chain connects TRBV7-2 to TRBJ2-7; 7 bases are shared with TRBD2. CDR1 SGHTA and CDR2 FQGNSA come from the germline V gene. The CDR3 is made up of 14 amino acids. The junction had 5 bases not matched to a gene; V was cut back by 1 base and J by 5 bases. The CDR3 here is CASSLGTSVHEQYF. The DNA of the CDR3 is TGTGCCAGCAGCTTAGGTACTAGCGTCCACGAGCAGTACTTC.

This clone was picked up a small number of times. The chain links TRBV4-2 to TRBJ2-3; TRBD1 aligns across 8 bases. V shed 1 base, J shed 4 bases, and the junction held 4 bases outside the gene matches. The CDR3 consists of 15 residues. Germline V gene sequence: CDR1 LGHNA, CDR2 YNFKEQ. In DNA form, the CDR3 reads TGTGCCAGCAGCCAAGGGCACAGGGGGGCAGATACGCAGTATTTT. Protein sequence: CASSQGHRGADTQYF.

V gene TRBV10-3 combines with J gene TRBJ2-4, with 8 positions matching TRBD1. The germline CDR1 and CDR2 sequences are ENHRY and SYGVKD. The CDR3 covers 17 residues. The V segment lost 3 bases and the J segment 3 bases; nucleotides outside the gene matches: 10. CDR3 region: CAISDSGGPVDKNIQYF. CDR3 DNA: TGTGCCATCAGTGACTCAGGGGGCCCGGTTGACAAAAACATTCAGTACTTC.

This clone has just a few counts. The chain employs TRBV14 and TRBJ1-1; unclear D gene. V lost 2 bases, J lost 7 bases, and 8 bases lay in between. The germline V gene has CDR1 SGHDN and CDR2 FVKESK. The CDR3 has 12 residues. CDR3 sequence (DNA): TGTGCCAGCAGCCAAAATCTAGTTGAAGCTTTCTTT. This encodes CASSQNLVEAFF.

The chain recombines TRBV28 with TRBJ2-7, with 13 bases aligning to TRBD2. Germline trimming cut 5 bases from V and 2 bases from J; bases unmatched to any gene: 6. The germline CDR1 and CDR2 sequences are MDHEN and SYDVKM. This CDR3 is built from 16 residues. CDR3 protein: CASSPGLAGRAYEQYF. The CDR3 nucleotides read TGTGCCAGCAGTCCGGGACTAGCGGGGCGTGCCTACGAGCAGTACTTC.

This rearrangement joins TRBV11-2 to TRBJ2-3; TRBD2 agrees at 7 bases. The germline gives CDR1 SGHAT, CDR2 FQNNGV. J lost 6 bases, V lost 3 bases, and 3 bases had no gene match. The CDR3 runs 13 residues. The CDR3 sequence is CASSFAGVDTQYF. In nucleotides, the CDR3 is TGTGCCAGCAGCTTCGCGGGAGTGGATACGCAGTATTTT.

The chain recombines TRBV7-2 with TRBJ2-1; the D gene is possibly TRBD2 (5 bases). The germline CDR1 and CDR2 sequences are SGHTA and FQGNSA. The CDR3 has 16 residues. Trimming cost V 2 bases and J 3 bases, with 14 bases left between them. CDR3 sequence: CASSLKTGSLYNEQFF. The CDR3 DNA sequence: TGTGCCAGCAGCTTAAAGACGGGATCCCTCTACAATGAGCAGTTCTTC. Using reference TRBV7-2 and TRBJ2-1 for the parts outside the CDR3, the full variable domain is GAGVSQSPSNKVTEKGKDVELRCDPISGHTALYWYRQSLGQGLEFLIYFQGNSAPDKSGLPSDRFSAERTGGSVSTLTIQRTQQEDSAVYLCASSLKTGSLYNEQFFGPGTRLTVL.

This clone showed up just a few times. The chain has TRBV7-2 and TRBJ2-2, with 9 nucleotides matching TRBD1. CDR3 length equals 14 residues. The germline V gene encodes CDR1 SGHTA and CDR2 FQGNSA. Trimming took 3 bases from V and 6 from J; bases not matched to a gene: 2. The CDR3 is CASSLYRGPGELFF. The DNA of the CDR3 is TGTGCCAGCAGCTTGTACAGGGGGCCCGGGGAGCTGTTTTTT.

This clone has just one count. The J gene is TRBJ2-7, the V gene TRBV6-6, with 10 bases that match TRBD1. The CDR3 sequence is 15 residues long. The trim removed 6 bases at V and 6 bases at J, leaving 11 bases unmatched. The germline gives CDR1 MNHNY, CDR2 SVGAGI (reference sequence). Written as DNA, the CDR3 is TGTGCCAGCAGATACCAGGGACAGGGGATCGTCGAGCAGTACTTC. It encodes CASRYQGQGIVEQYF.

In the case of this clone: The sample carries other DNA sequences with the same CDR3. The rearrangement joins TRBV19 to TRBJ2-7, with 8 bases fitting TRBD1. The CDR3 has 13 residues. V lost 5 bases and J lost 3; bases outside the gene matches: 3. Germline assignment: CDR1 LNHDA and CDR2 SQIVND (reference sequence). CDR3 in DNA: TGTGCCAGTAGTGTGGACAGGGACTACGAGCAGTACTTC. Protein sequence: CASSVDRDYEQYF.

This clone occurred a few times. The CDR3 DNA reads TGTGCCAGCAGCGTAGGTTATTTTCTTTATGGCGGCCGGTACTATGGCTACACCTTC. It yields the protein CASSVGYFLYGGRYYGYTF. The chain has TRBV9 and TRBJ1-2; D is unclear. Germline CDR1 and CDR2: SGDLS and YYNGEE. This CDR3 contains 19 residues. V lost 0 bases and J lost 3, with 24 bases in between.

The gene calls are TRBV7-2 and TRBJ2-5, with 8 bases identical to TRBD1. The CDR3 consists of 13 residues. J was trimmed by 5 bases and V by 3 bases; bases with no gene match: 2. Germline-derived CDR1 and CDR2 are SGHTA and FQGNSA. The CDR3 coding sequence is TGTGCCAGCAGCTTGCAGGGGGCCGAGACCCAGTACTTC. Encoded protein: CASSLQGAETQYF.

In its sample, this clone was seen once. This rearrangement joins TRBV29-1 to TRBJ2-7, with 12 bases lining up with TRBD2. Germline loops: CDR1 SQVTM, CDR2 ANQGSEA. The J segment lost 7 bases and the V segment lost 3 bases, leaving 13 bases of the junction unmatched. There are 16 residues in the CDR3. CDR3 in DNA: TGCAGCGTTGATGAAGGGGCTAGCGGGAGGGCGAGGGAGCAGTACTTC. As protein: CSVDEGASGRAREQYF.

The genes are TRBV19 and TRBJ2-5, with 10 bases that match TRBD1. CDR3 length: 14 amino acids. The germline CDR1 and CDR2 sequences are LNHDA and SQIVND (reference sequence). The junction had 3 bases not matched to a gene; V was cut back by 6 bases and J by 2 bases. The CDR3: CASRGTGEQETQYF. The CDR3 DNA reads TGTGCCAGTAGAGGGACAGGGGAACAAGAGACCCAGTACTTC.

Regarding this clone: The junction departs from the called germline gene at one end, perhaps through a read error. V gene TRBV5-1 combines with J gene TRBJ1-2, with 8 bases that match TRBD1. Per the germline V gene, CDR1 is SGHRS and CDR2 is YFSETQ. The CDR3 consists of 12 residues. CDR3 nucleotides: TGCGCCAGCAGTTTGGACAGGGTCGGCTACACCTTC. Translated, it gives CASSLDRVGYTF. Full variable domain (rest looked up from reference TRBV5-1 and TRBJ1-2): KAGVTQTPRYLIKTRGQQVTLSCSPISGHRSVSWYQQTPGQGLQFLFEYFSETQRNKGNFPGRFSGRQFSNSRSEMNVSTLELGDSALYLCASSLDRVGYTFGSGTRLTVV.

The rearrangement links TRBV7-3 to TRBJ1-5; TRBD1 matches at 7 bases. The CDR3 consists of 13 residues. Germline trimming cut 5 bases from V and 5 bases from J; bases unmatched to any gene: 3. The V gene's germline CDR1 is SGHTA and CDR2 FQGTGA. CDR3 amino acids: CASSPDRDQPQHF. The DNA of the CDR3 is TGTGCCAGCAGCCCCGACAGGGATCAGCCCCAGCATTTT. The whole variable domain, filled in from reference TRBV7-3 and TRBJ1-5, reads GAGVSQTPSNKVTEKGKYVELRCDPISGHTALYWYRQSLGQGPEFLIYFQGTGAADDSGLPNDRFFAVRPEGSVSTLKIQRTERGDSAVYLCASSPDRDQPQHFGDGTRLSIL.

This clone was detected a few times. The chain combines TRBV10-3 with TRBJ1-5, with D maybe TRBD1 (6 bases). The germline gives CDR1 ENHRY, CDR2 SYGVKD. V was cut by 3 bases and J by 1 base, with 19 bases left in between. The CDR3 runs to 18 residues. The CDR3 reads CAISDSKGVPPSNQPQHF. CDR3 DNA sequence: TGTGCCATCAGTGACTCGAAGGGGGTTCCCCCCAGCAATCAGCCCCAGCATTTT.